Sequencing of this T cell receptor beta chain was carried out in a study of T cell repertoires in cytomegalovirus infection. This clonotype was seen at least ten times. TCRdb recomputed calls from the reads with MiXCR, one row per CDR3 protein. The sample holds a few hundred thousand distinct CDR3 sequences, about a sixth seen once. Input material: PBMCs. The TCR comes from a human donor in good health (CMV status not recorded). Some clones in this sample may be carry-over from other donors' samples.

The CDR3 bases are TGTGCCAGCAGTCCCGAGGACAGATCTGGAAACACCATATATTTT. Translation: CASSPEDRSGNTIYF. The chain recombines TRBV7-2 with TRBJ1-3; D is perhaps TRBD1 (6 bases). Trimming left V 6 bases short and J 1 base short, with 13 bases between. The CDR3 has 15 amino acids. Germline values: CDR1 SGHTA, CDR2 FQGNSA.